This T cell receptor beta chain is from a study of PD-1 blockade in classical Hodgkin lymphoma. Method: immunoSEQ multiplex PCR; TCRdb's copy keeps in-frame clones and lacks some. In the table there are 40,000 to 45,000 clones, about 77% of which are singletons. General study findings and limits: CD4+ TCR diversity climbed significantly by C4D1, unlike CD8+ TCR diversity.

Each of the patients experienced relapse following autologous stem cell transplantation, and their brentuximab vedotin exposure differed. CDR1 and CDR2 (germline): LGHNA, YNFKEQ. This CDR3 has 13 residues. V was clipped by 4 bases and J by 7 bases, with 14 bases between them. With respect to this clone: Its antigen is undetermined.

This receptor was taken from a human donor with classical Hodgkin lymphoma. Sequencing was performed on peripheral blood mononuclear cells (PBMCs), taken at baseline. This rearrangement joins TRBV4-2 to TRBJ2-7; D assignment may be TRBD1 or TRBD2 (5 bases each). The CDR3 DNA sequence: TGTGCCAGCAGCCGAGGGAAAAAGGGGGAGCAGTACTTC. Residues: CASSRGKKGEQYF.